The rows below give T cell receptor beta chains drawn from one sample of a study of shared clonotypes between healthy human individuals. TCRdb's copy holds only in-frame clones and misses some; the assay was immunoSEQ multiplex PCR. The repertoire has around 2.5 million clones, 90% to 95% of them found once; the top ten carry 0.36%. Material for sequencing was naive CD4+ T cells from PBMCs. All receptors derive from a man aged 18 to 35 in good health. Some clones in this sample may be carry-over from other donors' samples. Each CDR3 is given with its conserved first and last residue. Each record gives: J gene, V gene, clone size, CDR3 protein. Size values are once, few and many counts, or a class for expanded clones, and some rows have none.

j_gene: TRBJ2-2
v_gene: TRBV4-3
abundance: .
CDR3aa: CASQASGSNGELFF

j_gene: TRBJ1-1
v_gene: TRBV2
abundance: .
CDR3aa: CASRYEGGTEAFF

j_gene: TRBJ2-2
v_gene: TRBV11-2
abundance: .
CDR3aa: CASSWQNTGELFF

j_gene: TRBJ1-1
v_gene: TRBV5-4
abundance: .
CDR3aa: CASSQVSRVTEAFF

j_gene: TRBJ2-2
v_gene: TRBV23-1
abundance: .
CDR3aa: CASRTARSLPTGELFF

j_gene: TRBJ1-5
v_gene: TRBV28
abundance: .
CDR3aa: CASKGNQPQHF

j_gene: TRBJ2-7
v_gene: TRBV7-9
abundance: .
CDR3aa: CASSYTGGAEQYF

j_gene: TRBJ2-7
v_gene: TRBV15
abundance: .
CDR3aa: CATSRDPQGHEQYF

j_gene: TRBJ2-5
v_gene: TRBV6-1
abundance: .
CDR3aa: CASSESGQGKKTQYF

j_gene: TRBJ2-2
v_gene: TRBV7-2
abundance: .
CDR3aa: CASTVQGTGELFF

j_gene: TRBJ1-1
v_gene: TRBV7-2
abundance: .
CDR3aa: CASSSRVLTEAFF

j_gene: TRBJ2-7
v_gene: TRBV4-1
abundance: .
CDR3aa: CASSLPEGEQYF

j_gene: TRBJ2-1
v_gene: TRBV4-2
abundance: .
CDR3aa: CASNSLIMGYNEQFF

j_gene: TRBJ1-4
v_gene: TRBV28
abundance: few
CDR3aa: CASNRGKDEKLFF

j_gene: TRBJ2-5
v_gene: TRBV5-6
abundance: .
CDR3aa: CASSLGRAETQYF

j_gene: TRBJ1-6
v_gene: TRBV4-1
abundance: .
CDR3aa: CASSQSPGRGLDSPLHF

j_gene: TRBJ2-7
v_gene: TRBV5-4
abundance: once
CDR3aa: CASSPDRGPYEQYF